This T cell receptor beta chain was obtained from a study of shared clonotypes between healthy human individuals. Profiled with immunoSEQ multiplex PCR; TCRdb holds only in-frame clones, not every one. The sample has 650,000 to 800,000 clones, 72% seen once. The TCR was taken from a woman aged 25 to 39 in good health. The sample was memory CD4+ T cells sorted from blood. The subset denotes: CD45RA-negative fraction.

The CDR3 loop reads CASSMVLAGAGEQYF. CDR3 nucleotide sequence: TGTGCCAGCAGCATGGTCCTAGCGGGAGCGGGTGAGCAGTACTTC. V gene TRBV11-2 combines with J gene TRBJ2-7, with TRBD2 matching over 10 bases. The CDR3 length is 15 residues. CDR1 SGHAT and CDR2 FQNNGV come from the germline V gene. V dropped 5 bases and J dropped 7; count of bases not matched to a gene: 11.